This T cell receptor beta chain was found in a study of blood T cell repertoires in COVID-19. Generated by immunoSEQ multiplex PCR, the TCRdb table keeps only in-frame clones and is missing some. The table has some 190,000 clones, roughly 84% seen once; the top ten hold about a fifth. The sequence was collected from a human donor in a cohort sampled during active COVID-19. The source material was peripheral blood.

As DNA, the CDR3 is TGTGCCTGGAGTGTCGGGGTGGAGGGAAACACCATATATTTT. It yields the protein CAWSVGVEGNTIYF. The rearrangement joins TRBV30 to TRBJ1-3, with no clear D. The V and J ends lost 0 bases and 4 bases respectively, with 10 bases between them. The length of the CDR3 is 14 residues. Looked up from germline, CDR1 is GTSNPN and CDR2 is SVGIG (reference sequence).